The 12 T cell receptor beta chains presented below share a single source sample, sequenced in a study of blood T cells in healthy people across ages. Combining a sample-barcoded 5' primer with a J-beta primer mix, a second PCR ran for about 7 to 11 cycles. From the 5' RACE reads, TCRdb called clonotypes with MiXCR, one entry per CDR3 protein. Of roughly 680,000 distinct CDR3 sequences in the sample, under 65% were seen once. What was sequenced was blood. Source of these receptors: an elderly woman in good health.

This clonotype was detected only once. The J gene is TRBJ2-1, the V gene TRBV7-2, with a tentative D call TRBD2 (5 bases). Deletions cut 0 bases from V and 4 bases from J, with 13 bases between. The CDR3 consists of 16 residues. Germline values: CDR1 SGHTA, CDR2 FQGNSA. Written as DNA, the CDR3 is TGTGCCAGCAGCTTAGCGCGAGGGTTCTCATACAATGAGCAGTTCTTC. This gives the protein CASSLARGFSYNEQFF.

This clonotype was detected many times. The rearrangement joins TRBV10-1 to TRBJ2-7; 7 bases align to TRBD2. Germline CDR1 reads WNHNN; CDR2 reads SYGVQD (reference sequence). CDR3 length: 14 residues. Germline trimming cut 0 bases from V and 5 bases from J; bases unmatched to any gene: 4. CDR3 in DNA: TGCGCCAGCAGTGAGTCCGGACTAGTCAACGAGCAGTACTTC. Its protein is CASSESGLVNEQYF.

The CDR3 loop is CASSVAEWETQYF. The CDR3 DNA is TGTGCCAGCAGCGTAGCAGAGTGGGAGACCCAGTACTTC. J is TRBJ2-5 and V is TRBV9; D is undetermined. V lost 0 bases, J lost 5 bases, and 8 bases lay in between. The CDR3 is 13 amino acids. Germline values: CDR1 SGDLS, CDR2 YYNGEE.

This chain joins TRBV7-9 and TRBJ2-3, with 10 bases matching TRBD2. V gave up 4 bases and J gave up 1 base; unmatched junction bases: 11. This CDR3 region has 18 residues. Germline V gives CDR1 SEHNR, CDR2 FQNEAQ (reference sequence). The CDR3 sequence: CASSWLVRLAGGTDTQYF. In DNA, the CDR3 is TGTGCCAGCAGCTGGCTAGTCAGACTAGCGGGTGGCACAGATACGCAGTATTTT.

The V gene is TRBV7-6, the J gene TRBJ1-1; D is unclear. Trimming pared 5 bases from V and 0 bases from J, leaving 7 bases between. From germline, CDR1 is SGHVS and CDR2 FNYEAQ. This CDR3 contains 13 residues. CDR3 DNA sequence: TGTGCCAGCAGCGCCGACTTGAACACTGAAGCTTTCTTT. It yields the protein CASSADLNTEAFF.

This chain connects TRBV2 to TRBJ1-2; tentative D call: TRBD1 (5 bases). CDR3 length: 16 residues. Per germline, CDR1 SNHLY and CDR2 FYNNEI. Trimming stripped 5 bases from V and 0 bases from J, with 16 bases between. As DNA, the CDR3 is TGTGCCAGCAGTTCCCGGGACGTCCAACCTAACTATGGCTACACCTTC. Translation gives CASSSRDVQPNYGYTF.

To note about this clonotype: A much larger clone sits a single nucleotide away, making a read error possible. The chain is built from TRBV6-6 and TRBJ1-3, with D hard to call. From germline, CDR1 is MNHNY and CDR2 SVGAGI (reference sequence). The CDR3 is 15 amino acids. The CDR3 DNA is TGTGTCAGCAACGACGCCCAGCCGGGGGGAAACACCATATATTTT. Its translation is CVSNDAQPGGNTIYF.

V and J are TRBV12-3 or TRBV12-4 and TRBJ2-7; 7 nucleotides agree with TRBD1. The DNA end lines up better with TRBJ2-5; the J call may be wrong. The CDR3 consists of 14 residues. CDR3 in DNA: TGTGCCAGCAGTCCAGGGGGTTGGTGGGAGACCCAGTACTTC. Its translation: CASSPGGWWETQYF.

The V call is TRBV28, the J call TRBJ2-4; TRBD2 is a possible D gene (5 bases). The DNA end is more similar to TRBJ2-7, so the J call may be wrong. The CDR3 sequence is 17 residues long. Germline CDR1 and CDR2: MDHEN and SYDVKM. CDR3 DNA: TGTGCCAGCCCCCCTCCCGGCCGGTGGGAGTATTTGGACGAGCAGTACTTC. Its protein is CASPPPGRWEYLDEQYF.

The chain carries TRBV5-1 and TRBJ2-5; 8 bases line up with TRBD2. CDR3 length: 14 amino acids. Germline CDR1 SGHRS, CDR2 YFSETQ. V was pared by 6 bases and J by 2 bases, with 6 bases of the junction left unmatched. CDR3 nucleotide sequence: TGCGCCAGCAAGCGGGAGTCCTATCAAGAGACCCAGTACTTC. Amino acids: CASKRESYQETQYF. The variable domain in full, completed from reference TRBV5-1 and TRBJ2-5, reads KAGVTQTPRYLIKTRGQQVTLSCSPISGHRSVSWYQQTPGQGLQFLFEYFSETQRNKGNFPGRFSGRQFSNSRSEMNVSTLELGDSALYLCASKRESYQETQYFGPGTRLLVL.

The chain uses TRBV3-1 and TRBJ2-7; perhaps TRBD2 as D (5 bases). The CDR3 is 13 amino acids. V lost 4 bases to trimming and J lost 4 bases, with 11 bases between them. Germline CDR1 is LGHDT and CDR2 is YNNKEL (reference sequence). As DNA, the CDR3 is TGTGCCAGCAGCCCCCTCGGAGGATACGAGCAGTACTTC. It codes for CASSPLGGYEQYF.

The chain couples TRBV7-2 to TRBJ2-3; D is unresolved. The V and J ends lost 8 bases and 2 bases respectively, with 17 bases between them. CDR1 is SGHTA and CDR2 is FQGNSA in the germline V gene. This CDR3 has 15 residues. The CDR3 region is CASCISRAPTDTQYF. CDR3 coding DNA: TGTGCCAGCTGTATATCGAGAGCCCCCACAGATACGCAGTATTTT.